What follows are 16 T cell receptor beta chains derived from one specimen sequenced in a study of identical twins. TCRdb reanalysed the 5' RACE reads using MiXCR and keeps one entry per CDR3 protein. The table includes around 250,000 distinct CDR3 sequences, 5.5% to 7.5% detected once. This sample was shared with a second study, whose subject was T cells expressing NK-cell markers.

Source material: CD8+ T cells sorted from blood. The origin of the receptors is a woman under 30 in good health.

There are a few counts of this clonotype. The genes are TRBV3-1 and TRBJ1-6; the D gene is possibly TRBD1 (6 bases). Germline V CDR1 and CDR2: LGHDT, YNNKEL (reference sequence). With 5 bases removed from V and 7 bases from J, the gap between germline ends came to 15 bases. This CDR3 comprises 15 residues. Here the CDR3 reads CASSYVHDRNSPLHF. Here the CDR3 DNA reads TGTGCCAGCAGCTACGTCCACGACAGGAATTCACCCCTCCACTTT. Variable domain in full (rest from reference TRBV3-1 and TRBJ1-6): DTAVSQTPKYLVTQMGNDKSIKCEQNLGHDTMYWYKQDSKKFLKIMFSYNNKELIINETVPNRFSPKSPDKAHLNLHINSLELGDSAVYFCASSYVHDRNSPLHFGNGTRLTVT.

This sequence joins TRBV11-2 and TRBJ2-7, with 7 positions matching TRBD1. The CDR3 has 14 residues. The V gene end was trimmed by 4 bases and the J gene end by 5 bases; junction bases not matched to a gene: 8. The germline V gene encodes CDR1 SGHAT and CDR2 FQNNGV. The CDR3 coding sequence is TGTGCCAGCAGCTCAAAGACAGGGTTCCACGAGCAGTACTTC. Its translation: CASSSKTGFHEQYF.

This clonotype was seen a few times. V usage is TRBV9 and J usage is TRBJ1-2, with 8 positions matching TRBD1. V shed 3 bases and J 12 bases; nucleotides not matched to a gene: 13. This CDR3 is built from 14 residues. Looked up from germline, CDR1 is SGDLS and CDR2 is YYNGEE. As DNA, the CDR3 is TGTGCCAGCAGCGCGCCCCAAGGACAGGGCATTCACACCTTC. This codes for CASSAPQGQGIHTF.

This clonotype showed up many times. The chain links TRBV5-8 to TRBJ1-1; D gene uncertain. Trimming took off 4 bases at V and 1 base at J, with 14 bases between the two ends. Germline lookup yields CDR1 SGHTS and CDR2 YDEGEE. The CDR3 length is 15 residues. The CDR3 protein is CASSGSKAWNTEAFF. CDR3 DNA sequence: TGTGCCAGCAGCGGGTCTAAGGCCTGGAACACTGAAGCTTTCTTT.

V gene TRBV7-9 combines with J gene TRBJ2-3; TRBD1 might be the D (5 bases). The CDR3 extends over 15 amino acids. Per germline, CDR1 SEHNR and CDR2 FQNEAQ (reference sequence). V dropped 2 bases and J dropped 2 bases, with 11 bases sitting between them. CDR3 in amino acids: CASSLRGGPTDTQYF. In nucleotides, the CDR3 is TGTGCCAGCAGCTTAAGGGGCGGACCCACAGATACGCAGTATTTT.

This clonotype showed up just a few times. The rearrangement links TRBV5-1 to TRBJ1-2; no clear D gene. Per the germline V gene, CDR1 is SGHRS and CDR2 is YFSETQ. Between the trimmed V and J ends, which lost 0 bases and 6 bases, there was a span of 15 bases. The CDR3 runs to 15 residues. CDR3: CASSLAVGQYDGYTF. CDR3 DNA: TGCGCCAGCAGCTTGGCCGTTGGGCAGTACGATGGCTACACCTTC.

This clonotype has a handful of counts. The genes are TRBV9 and TRBJ2-5; 7 positions agree with TRBD1. Germline CDR1 and CDR2: SGDLS and YYNGEE. Germline trimming cut 0 bases from V and 2 bases from J; bases unmatched to any gene: 4. The CDR3 extends over 15 amino acids. The DNA for the CDR3 is TGTGCCAGCAGCGTAGCGACAGGGCGTCAAGAGACCCAGTACTTC. Amino acids: CASSVATGRQETQYF.

This clonotype was recorded many times. The chain recombines TRBV5-1 with TRBJ2-7; D remains ambiguous. The germline V gene has CDR1 SGHRS and CDR2 YFSETQ. The V and J ends lost 4 bases and 4 bases respectively, with 9 bases between them. The CDR3 runs to 12 residues. For the CDR3, the DNA is TGCGCCAGCAGCCCATTGGGATACGAGCAGTACTTC. Encoded protein: CASSPLGYEQYF.

This clonotype has only a few counts. This sequence joins TRBV20-1 and TRBJ2-1; 7 bases map to TRBD1. The CDR3 totals 12 residues. V lost 6 bases and J lost 9; bases outside the gene matches: 8. The germline CDR1 and CDR2 sequences are DFQATT and SNEGSKA (reference sequence). CDR3 region: CSAEQGIAEQFF. The CDR3 bases are TGCAGTGCCGAACAGGGGATCGCTGAGCAGTTCTTC.

The chain combines TRBV10-3 with TRBJ2-1; 8 positions match TRBD2. The CDR3 sequence is 11 residues long. Looked up from germline, CDR1 is ENHRY and CDR2 is SYGVKD. V gave up 4 bases and J gave up 14 bases; unmatched junction bases: 4. The CDR3 DNA follows: TGTGCCATCAGTGGGGGACTAGATGAGTTCTTC. It encodes CAISGGLDEFF.

This clonotype came up many times. The V and J genes are TRBV6-1 and TRBJ2-7; D unclear. The V end lost 1 base, the J end lost 1 base, and 5 bases lay between the germline ends. There are 13 residues in the CDR3. Germline values: CDR1 MNHNS, CDR2 SASEGT. The CDR3 spells CASSEVRSYEQYF. The CDR3 DNA sequence: TGTGCCAGCAGTGAAGTTCGGTCCTACGAGCAGTACTTC.

This clonotype showed up just a few times. CDR3 coding DNA: TGTGCCAGCAATTCCCCAAACGAATATGGCTACACCTTC. Translation: CASNSPNEYGYTF. The V call is TRBV12-3 or TRBV12-4, the J call TRBJ1-2; no firm D call. This CDR3 has 13 amino acids. Trimming left V 7 bases short and J 5 bases short, with 14 bases between.

This clonotype has only a few counts. The V and J genes are TRBV5-1 and TRBJ1-1, with D perhaps matching TRBD1 (6 bases). The CDR3 loop spans 15 amino acids. Germline V CDR1 and CDR2: SGHRS, YFSETQ. Trimming cost V 4 bases and J 1 base, with 14 bases left between them. In DNA, the CDR3 is TGCGCCAGCAGCGGATCAGGGGCGTGGAACACTGAAGCTTTCTTT. Amino acid sequence: CASSGSGAWNTEAFF.

This clonotype was seen repeatedly, ten times or more. The chain recombines TRBV6-5 with TRBJ1-6; tentatively, D is TRBD1 (5 bases). The ends were cut back, 0 bases at V and 9 bases at J, with 12 bases in the middle. The CDR3 totals 15 residues. Germline loops: CDR1 MNHEY, CDR2 SVGAGI. The CDR3 sequence: CASSYSSRGGSPLHF. CDR3 coding DNA: TGTGCCAGCAGTTACTCTAGCCGGGGCGGTTCACCCCTCCACTTT.

The V and J genes are TRBV7-6 and TRBJ2-5; 10 nucleotides agree with TRBD2. The CDR3 spans 18 residues. In germline, CDR1 is SGHVS, CDR2 FNYEAQ. V shed 5 bases, J shed 5 bases, and the junction held 17 bases outside the gene matches. The CDR3 nucleotides read TGTGCCAGCAGCCTCTTCCCCCTACTAAGCGGGGGGGCGGAGACCCAGTACTTC. It encodes CASSLFPLLSGGAETQYF.

This clonotype was recorded a few times. V gene TRBV20-1 combines with J gene TRBJ2-7; 10 bases agree with TRBD2. The CDR3 totals 15 residues. Germline V lookup: CDR1 DFQATT, CDR2 SNEGSKA (reference sequence). V dropped 3 bases and J dropped 8; count of bases not matched to a gene: 13. The CDR3: CSASPPGLAFGKQYF. For the CDR3, the DNA is TGCAGTGCTAGTCCTCCGGGACTAGCGTTTGGGAAGCAGTACTTC.